Listed below are T cell receptor beta chains from one sample, sequenced in a study of identifying expanded T cells in peripheral blood. TCRdb keeps only in-frame clones here, not all; method: immunoSEQ multiplex PCR. Of some 120,000 clones in the sample, approximately 88% are singletons; the top ten hold 2.5% to 3.5%. The sequenced material came from blood. Every receptor here comes from a person between 18 and 75 years old in good health. The conserved cysteine and the conserved F or W are not part of the CDR3 here.

v_call: TRBV10-3
j_call: TRBJ1-2
cdr3_aa: APHLRTSYGYT

v_call: TRBV19
j_call: TRBJ2-7
cdr3_aa: ASRETATQDEQY

v_call: TRBV27
j_call: TRBJ2-1
cdr3_aa: ASSPSSRSSYNEQF

v_call: TRBV7-8
j_call: TRBJ2-7
cdr3_aa: ASSLAEGSYEQY

v_call: TRBV5-6
j_call: TRBJ2-1
cdr3_aa: ASSSPGGYTDRVQF

v_call: TRBV10-3
j_call: TRBJ1-3
cdr3_aa: AISEGEGSGNTIY

v_call: TRBV27
j_call: TRBJ1-2
cdr3_aa: ASSLSANTYGYT

v_call: TRBV11-2
j_call: TRBJ2-2
cdr3_aa: ASSLFESTTGELF

v_call: TRBV5-6
j_call: TRBJ2-3
cdr3_aa: ASSLLTADTQY

v_call: TRBV6-5
j_call: TRBJ1-2
cdr3_aa: ASSYTRDPNYGYT

v_call: TRBV7-8
j_call: TRBJ1-1
cdr3_aa: ASSLGGGANTEAF